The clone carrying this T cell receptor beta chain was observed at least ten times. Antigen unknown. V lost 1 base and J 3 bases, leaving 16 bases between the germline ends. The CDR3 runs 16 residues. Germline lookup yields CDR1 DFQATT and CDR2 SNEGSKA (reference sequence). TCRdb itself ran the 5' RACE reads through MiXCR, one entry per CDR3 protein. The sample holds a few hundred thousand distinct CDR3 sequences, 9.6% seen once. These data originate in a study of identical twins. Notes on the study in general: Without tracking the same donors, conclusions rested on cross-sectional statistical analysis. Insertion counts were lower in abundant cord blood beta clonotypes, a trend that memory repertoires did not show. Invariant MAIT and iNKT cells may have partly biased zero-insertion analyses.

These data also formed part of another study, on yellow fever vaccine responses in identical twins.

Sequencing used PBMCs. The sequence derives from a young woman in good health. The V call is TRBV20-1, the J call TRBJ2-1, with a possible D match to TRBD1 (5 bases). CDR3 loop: CSARVAQGKNYNEQFF. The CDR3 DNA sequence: TGCAGTGCTAGAGTGGCCCAGGGAAAAAACTACAATGAGCAGTTCTTC.